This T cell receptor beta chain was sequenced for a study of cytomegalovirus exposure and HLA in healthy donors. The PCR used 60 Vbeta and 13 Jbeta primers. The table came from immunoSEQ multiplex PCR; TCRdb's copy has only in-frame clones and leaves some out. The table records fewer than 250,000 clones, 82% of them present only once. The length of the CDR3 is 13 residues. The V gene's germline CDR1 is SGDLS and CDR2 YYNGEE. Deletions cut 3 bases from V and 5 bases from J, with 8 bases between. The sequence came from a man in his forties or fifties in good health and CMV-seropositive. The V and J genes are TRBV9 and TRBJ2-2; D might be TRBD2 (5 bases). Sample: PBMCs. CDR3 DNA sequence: TGTGCCAGCAGCGCAGGCGGGACCGGGGAGCTGTTTTTT. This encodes CASSAGGTGELFF.